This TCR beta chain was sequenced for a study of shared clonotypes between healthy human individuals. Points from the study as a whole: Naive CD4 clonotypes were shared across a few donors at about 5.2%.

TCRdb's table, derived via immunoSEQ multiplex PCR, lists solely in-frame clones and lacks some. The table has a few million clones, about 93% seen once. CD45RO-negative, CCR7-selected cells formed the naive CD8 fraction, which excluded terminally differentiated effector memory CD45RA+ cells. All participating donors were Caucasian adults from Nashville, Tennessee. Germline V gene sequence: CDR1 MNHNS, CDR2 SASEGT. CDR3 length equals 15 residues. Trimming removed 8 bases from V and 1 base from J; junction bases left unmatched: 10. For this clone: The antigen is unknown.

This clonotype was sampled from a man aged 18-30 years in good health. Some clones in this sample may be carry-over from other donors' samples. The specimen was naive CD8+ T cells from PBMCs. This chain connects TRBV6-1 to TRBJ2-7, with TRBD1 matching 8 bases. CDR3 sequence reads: CASGVIDRGSYEQYF. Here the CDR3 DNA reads TGTGCCAGCGGCGTTATAGACAGGGGTTCCTACGAGCAGTACTTC.